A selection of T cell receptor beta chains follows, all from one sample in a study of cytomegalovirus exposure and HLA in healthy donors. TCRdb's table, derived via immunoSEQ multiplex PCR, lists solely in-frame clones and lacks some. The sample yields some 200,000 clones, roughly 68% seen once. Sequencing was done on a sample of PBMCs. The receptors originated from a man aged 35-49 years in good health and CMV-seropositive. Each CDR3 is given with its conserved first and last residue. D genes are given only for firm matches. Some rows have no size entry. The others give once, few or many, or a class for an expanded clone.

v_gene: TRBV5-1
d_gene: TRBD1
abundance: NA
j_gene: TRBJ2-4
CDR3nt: TGCGCCAGCAGCTTCAGACAGGGAACCAAAAACATTCAGTACTTC
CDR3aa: CASSFRQGTKNIQYF

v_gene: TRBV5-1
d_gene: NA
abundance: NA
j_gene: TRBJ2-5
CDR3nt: TGCGCCAGCAGCTTCAGGGAAGAGACCCAGTACTTC
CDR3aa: CASSFREETQYF

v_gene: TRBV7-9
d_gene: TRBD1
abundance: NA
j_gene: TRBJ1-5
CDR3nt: TGTGCCAGCAGCCGTACAGGGGGGAATCAGCCCCAGCATTTT
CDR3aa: CASSRTGGNQPQHF

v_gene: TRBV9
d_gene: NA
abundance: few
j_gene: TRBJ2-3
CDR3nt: TGTGCCAGCAGCCTCAGCACAGATACGCAGTATTTT
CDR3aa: CASSLSTDTQYF

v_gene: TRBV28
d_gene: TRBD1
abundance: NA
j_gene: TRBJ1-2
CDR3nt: TGTGCCAGCAGAAGACAGGGGGCGCGGGGTGGCTACACCTTC
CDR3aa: CASRRQGARGGYTF

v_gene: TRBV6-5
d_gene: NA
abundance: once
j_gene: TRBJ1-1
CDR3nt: TGTGCCAGCCGAGGGTTGATGAACACTGAAGCTTTCTTT
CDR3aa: CASRGLMNTEAFF

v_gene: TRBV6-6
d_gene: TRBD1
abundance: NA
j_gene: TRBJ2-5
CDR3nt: TGTGCCAGCAGGACCGGGACAGGGGTGAACTTC
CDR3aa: CASRTGTGVNF

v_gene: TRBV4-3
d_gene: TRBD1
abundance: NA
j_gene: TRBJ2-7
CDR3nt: TGCGCCAGCAGCCCGGGGACCCACAGGGGCGACGAGCAGTACTTC
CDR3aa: CASSPGTHRGDEQYF

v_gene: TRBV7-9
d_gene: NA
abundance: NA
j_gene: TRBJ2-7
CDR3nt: TGTGCCAGCAGCTTAGGGGCCCGGGGGACCCCTAGCTCCTACGAGCAGTACTTC
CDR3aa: CASSLGARGTPSSYEQYF

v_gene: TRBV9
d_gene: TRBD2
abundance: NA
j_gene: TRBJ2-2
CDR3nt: TGTGCCAGCAGCGTAGTGGCAGCGGGGGTGAACACCGGGGAGCTGTTTTTT
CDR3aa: CASSVVAAGVNTGELFF

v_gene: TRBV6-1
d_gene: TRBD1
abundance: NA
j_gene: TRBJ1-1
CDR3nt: TGTGCCAGCCTGGACAGGGTTGGAGCTTTCTTT
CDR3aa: CASLDRVGAFF